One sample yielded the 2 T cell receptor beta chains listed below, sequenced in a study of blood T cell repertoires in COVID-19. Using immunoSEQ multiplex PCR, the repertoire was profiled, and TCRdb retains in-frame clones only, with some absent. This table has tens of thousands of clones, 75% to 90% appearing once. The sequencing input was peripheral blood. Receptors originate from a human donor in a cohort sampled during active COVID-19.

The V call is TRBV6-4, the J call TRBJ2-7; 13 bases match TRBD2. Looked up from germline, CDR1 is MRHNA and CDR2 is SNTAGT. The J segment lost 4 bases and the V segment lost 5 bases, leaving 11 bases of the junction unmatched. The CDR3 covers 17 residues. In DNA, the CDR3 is TGTGCCAGCAGTCCCCCCCGGACTAGCGGGGGAGGATACGAGCAGTACTTC. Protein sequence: CASSPPRTSGGGYEQYF.

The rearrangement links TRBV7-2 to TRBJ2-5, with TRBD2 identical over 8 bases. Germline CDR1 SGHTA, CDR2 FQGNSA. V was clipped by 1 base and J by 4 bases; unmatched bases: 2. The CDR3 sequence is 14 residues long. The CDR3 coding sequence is TGTGCCAGCAGCTTAGGGGCGGGGGGAGAGACCCAGTACTTC. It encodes CASSLGAGGETQYF.